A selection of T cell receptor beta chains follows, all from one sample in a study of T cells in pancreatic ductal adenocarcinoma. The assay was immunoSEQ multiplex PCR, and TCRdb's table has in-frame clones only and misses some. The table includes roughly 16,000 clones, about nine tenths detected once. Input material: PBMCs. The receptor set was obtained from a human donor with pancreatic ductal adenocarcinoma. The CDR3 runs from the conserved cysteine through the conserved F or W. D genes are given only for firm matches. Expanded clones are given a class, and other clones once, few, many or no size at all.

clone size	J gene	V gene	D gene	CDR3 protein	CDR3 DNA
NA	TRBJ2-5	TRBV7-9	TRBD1	CASLDGTGLETQYF	TGTGCCAGCCTAGATGGGACAGGGCTGGAGACCCAGTACTTC
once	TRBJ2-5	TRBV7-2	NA	CASSLARTAQETQYF	TGTGCCAGCAGCTTAGCCAGAACAGCACAAGAGACCCAGTACTTC
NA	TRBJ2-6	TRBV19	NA	CASTQTETSRANVLTF	TGTGCCAGTACGCAGACAGAAACCTCGCGGGCCAACGTCCTGACTTTC
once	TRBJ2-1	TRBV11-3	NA	CASSSRENEQFF	TGTGCCAGCAGCTCCAGGGAAAATGAGCAGTTCTTC
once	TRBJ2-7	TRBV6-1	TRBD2	CASSDHSKRGSYEQYF	TGTGCCAGCAGTGACCACAGCAAGCGGGGCTCCTACGAGCAGTACTTC
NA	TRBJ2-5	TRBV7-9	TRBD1	CASSLRDRRGETQYF	TGTGCCAGCAGCCTCCGGGACAGAAGGGGAGAGACCCAGTACTTC
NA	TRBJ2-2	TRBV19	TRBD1	CASRGQTITGELFF	TGTGCCAGTAGGGGACAGACGATCACCGGGGAGCTGTTTTTT
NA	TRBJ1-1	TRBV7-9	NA	CASSSGVEAFF	TGTGCCAGCAGCTCCGGGGTGGAGGCTTTCTTT
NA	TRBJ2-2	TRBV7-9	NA	CASSLLGLNQGGAGELFF	TGTGCCAGCAGCTTATTGGGACTCAATCAAGGGGGGGCCGGGGAGCTGTTTTTT
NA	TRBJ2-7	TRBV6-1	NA	CASSPGQLKQYF	TGTGCCAGCAGTCCGGGACAACTCAAGCAGTACTTC
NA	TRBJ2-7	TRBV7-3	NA	CASSSSLSVTRVDEQYF	TGTGCCAGCAGCTCCTCGTTGTCCGTCACTCGGGTTGACGAGCAGTACTTC
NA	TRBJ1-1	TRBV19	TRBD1	CASSPSFTGTANTEAFF	TGTGCCAGTAGTCCATCCTTTACCGGGACAGCGAACACTGAAGCTTTCTTT
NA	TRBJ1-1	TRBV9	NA	CASSVTALNTEAFF	TGTGCCAGCAGCGTGACAGCGCTGAACACTGAAGCTTTCTTT
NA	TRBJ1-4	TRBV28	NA	CASSLTGGELFF	TGTGCCAGCAGTTTAACTGGAGGGGAACTGTTTTTT
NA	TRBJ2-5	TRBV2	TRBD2	CASRLAGGHQETQYF	TGTGCCAGCAGACTAGCGGGGGGGCATCAAGAGACCCAGTACTTC
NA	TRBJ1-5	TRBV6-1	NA	CASSAGFGNQPQHF	TGTGCCAGCAGTGCGGGTTTTGGCAATCAGCCCCAGCATTTT
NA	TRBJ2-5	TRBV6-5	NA	CASSTRETQYF	TGTGCCAGCAGCACCAGGGAGACCCAGTACTTC
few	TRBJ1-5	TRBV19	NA	CASSIGPYQPQHF	TGTGCCAGTAGTATCGGTCCTTATCAGCCCCAGCATTTT
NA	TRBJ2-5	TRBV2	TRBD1	CASRGQAQETQYF	TGTGCCAGCAGGGGACAGGCCCAAGAGACCCAGTACTTC
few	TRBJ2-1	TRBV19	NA	CASSRFTQGNEQFF	TGTGCCAGTAGTCGTTTTACCCAGGGGAATGAGCAGTTCTTC
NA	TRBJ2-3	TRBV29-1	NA	CSVGSGFSTDTQYF	TGCAGCGTTGGCTCGGGTTTTAGCACAGATACGCAGTATTTT
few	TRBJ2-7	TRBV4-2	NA	CASSQELEQGPYEQYF	TGTGCCAGCAGCCAAGAATTAGAACAGGGCCCCTACGAGCAGTACTTC
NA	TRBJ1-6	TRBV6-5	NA	CASSTPGGDNSPLHF	TGTGCCAGCAGTACCCCGGGAGGGGACAATTCACCCCTCCACTTT
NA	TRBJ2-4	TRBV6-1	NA	CASSVLEGGVNIQYF	TGTGCCAGCAGTGTCCTGGAGGGGGGGGTGAACATTCAGTACTTC
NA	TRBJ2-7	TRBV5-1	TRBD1	CASSLGTGIYEQYF	TGCGCCAGCAGTTTGGGGACAGGGATCTACGAGCAGTACTTC
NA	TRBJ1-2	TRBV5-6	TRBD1	CASSFIGLQQGNRGYTF	TGTGCCAGCAGCTTTATCGGACTCCAACAGGGGAACCGTGGCTACACCTTC
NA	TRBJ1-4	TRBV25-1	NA	CASSEGGEKLFF	TGTGCCAGCAGTGAAGGAGGCGAAAAACTGTTTTTT
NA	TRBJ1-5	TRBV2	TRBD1	CASSLTTGSDQPQHF	TGTGCCAGCAGCCTAACGACAGGGTCGGATCAGCCCCAGCATTTT
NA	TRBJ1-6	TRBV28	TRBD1	CASSLRDRPTPLHF	TGTGCCAGCAGTTTAAGGGACAGGCCTACACCCCTCCACTTT
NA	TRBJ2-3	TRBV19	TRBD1	CASSTSDRGTTDTQYF	TGTGCCAGTAGTACATCGGACAGGGGCACCACAGATACGCAGTATTTT
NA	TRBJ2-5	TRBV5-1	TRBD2	CASRIGTSGQETQYF	TGCGCCAGCAGGATCGGGACTAGCGGCCAAGAGACCCAGTACTTC
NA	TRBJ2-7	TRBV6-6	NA	CASSQQGRGNEQYF	TGTGCCAGCAGCCAGCAGGGCAGGGGCAACGAGCAGTACTTC
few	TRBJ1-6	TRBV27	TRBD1	CASSFGQGGRSPLHF	TGTGCCAGCAGTTTCGGACAGGGTGGTCGTTCACCCCTCCACTTT
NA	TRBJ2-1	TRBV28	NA	CASSFSGTSYNEQFF	TGTGCCAGCAGTTTTTCGGGGACTTCATACAATGAGCAGTTCTTC
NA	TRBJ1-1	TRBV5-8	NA	CASSTLGRGAFF	TGTGCCAGCAGCACGCTTGGGAGAGGAGCTTTCTTT
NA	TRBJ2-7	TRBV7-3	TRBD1	CASSPTGGAYEQYF	TGTGCCAGCAGCCCGACAGGGGGGGCCTACGAGCAGTACTTC
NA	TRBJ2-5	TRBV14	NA	CASSQDYRAETQYF	TGTGCCAGCAGCCAAGATTACAGGGCGGAGACCCAGTACTTC
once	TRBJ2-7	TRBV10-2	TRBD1	CASSELGQGYEQYF	TGCGCCAGCAGTGAGTTAGGACAGGGTTACGAGCAGTACTTC
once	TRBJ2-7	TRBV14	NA	CASSRRVGGSSYEQYF	TGTGCCAGCAGCCGGAGGGTTGGGGGGTCCTCCTACGAGCAGTACTTC
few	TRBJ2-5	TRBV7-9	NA	CASSPLGTGEETQYF	TGTGCCAGCAGCCCCCTAGGTACGGGGGAAGAGACCCAGTACTTC
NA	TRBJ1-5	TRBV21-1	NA	CASSTLDRWNRPQHF	TGTGCCAGCAGCACCCTTGACAGGTGGAACCGGCCCCAGCATTTT
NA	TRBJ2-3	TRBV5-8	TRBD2	CASSPGLAGGTDTQYF	TGTGCCAGCAGCCCCGGACTAGCGGGGGGCACAGATACGCAGTATTTT
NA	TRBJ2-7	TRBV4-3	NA	CASSQVTVSGSYEQYF	TGCGCCAGCAGCCAAGTCACCGTATCAGGCTCCTACGAGCAGTACTTC
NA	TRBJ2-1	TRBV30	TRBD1	CAWSYPRQGTAQFF	TGTGCCTGGAGTTACCCGAGACAGGGGACGGCGCAGTTCTTC
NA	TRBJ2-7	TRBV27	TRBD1	CASRGKGTGDYEQYF	TGTGCCAGCAGGGGAAAGGGGACAGGCGACTACGAGCAGTACTTC
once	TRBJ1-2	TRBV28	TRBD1	CASSGTGTSGYGYTF	TGTGCCAGCAGTGGGACAGGGACATCGGGCTATGGCTACACCTTC
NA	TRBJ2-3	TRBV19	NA	CASSIWAGGTDTQYF	TGTGCCAGTAGTATTTGGGCAGGGGGGACAGATACGCAGTATTTT
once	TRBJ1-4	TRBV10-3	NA	CAISESVKERLFF	TGTGCCATCAGTGAGTCGGTGAAGGAGAGACTGTTTTTT
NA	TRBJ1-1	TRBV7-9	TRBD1	CASSLAGTGATGAFF	TGTGCCAGCAGCTTAGCCGGGACAGGGGCCACCGGAGCTTTCTTT
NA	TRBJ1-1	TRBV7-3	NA	CASSLKGGRTEAFF	TGTGCCAGCAGCTTAAAAGGGGGTCGGACTGAAGCTTTCTTT
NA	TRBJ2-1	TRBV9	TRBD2	CASSVSGGASYNEQFF	TGTGCCAGCAGCGTTAGCGGGGGGGCATCCTACAATGAGCAGTTCTTC
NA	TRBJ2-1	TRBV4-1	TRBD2	CASSQPVGLAGGPSGEQFF	TGCGCCAGCAGCCAACCGGTGGGACTAGCGGGGGGGCCGTCCGGTGAGCAGTTCTTC
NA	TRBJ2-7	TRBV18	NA	CASSPQGEEDEQYF	TGTGCCAGCTCACCGCAGGGGGAGGAGGACGAGCAGTACTTC
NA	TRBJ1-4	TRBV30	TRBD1	CAGTGSEKLFF	TGTGCCGGGACAGGTTCTGAAAAACTGTTTTTT
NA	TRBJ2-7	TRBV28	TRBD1	CASSLPGQGGFEQYF	TGTGCCAGCAGTTTACCGGGACAGGGGGGTTTCGAGCAGTACTTC
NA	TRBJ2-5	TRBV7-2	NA	CASSLTESQYF	TGTGCCAGCAGCTTGACAGAAAGCCAGTACTTC
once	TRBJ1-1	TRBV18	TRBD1	CASSPKQGVNTEAFF	TGTGCCAGCTCACCAAAACAGGGGGTGAACACTGAAGCTTTCTTT
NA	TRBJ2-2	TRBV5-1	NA	CASSLAPGDTGELFF	TGCGCCAGCAGCTTGGCTCCAGGGGACACCGGGGAGCTGTTTTTT